One and the same sample provided the 15 T cell receptor beta chains below, sequenced in a study of T-cell reconstitution after alpha-beta-depleted transplantation in children. Preparation of the TCRbeta library involved a method that used unique molecular identifiers. In TCRdb, the PCR reads were re-called with MiXCR into one record per CDR3 protein. The table includes about 16,000 distinct CDR3 sequences, roughly 7.8% detected once. The sample consisted of PBMCs, mostly from graft donor cells, taken 60 days after TCRalphabeta/CD19-depleted stem cell transplant. The receptors originated from a boy under two years old who had a stem cell transplant for Wiskott-Aldrich syndrome, so the T cells may come from the graft donor.

This clonotype came up many times. The rearrangement links TRBV5-1 to TRBJ2-5; D unclear. The V gene's germline CDR1 is SGHRS and CDR2 YFSETQ. The CDR3 has 14 amino acids. The V end lost 0 bases, the J end lost 2 bases, and 8 bases lay between the germline ends. CDR3 nucleotides: TGCGCCAGCAGCTTGGCGCCCCAACAAGAGACCCAGTACTTC. Translation: CASSLAPQQETQYF.

This clonotype appeared many times. The V call is TRBV9, the J call TRBJ2-2, with D perhaps matching TRBD2 (6 bases). This CDR3 region has 16 residues. Germline CDR1 is SGDLS and CDR2 is YYNGEE. Trimming pared 7 bases from V and 4 bases from J, leaving 20 bases between. CDR3 in DNA: TGTGCCAGCTATAGATTCCCGGGAGTATCCACCGGGGAGCTGTTTTTT. Its translation: CASYRFPGVSTGELFF.

This clonotype was recorded many times. The rearrangement links TRBV3-1 to TRBJ1-1, with TRBD1 as a possible D gene (5 bases). The germline V and J ends were trimmed by 2 bases and 4 bases, with 11 bases remaining between them. CDR3 length: 14 amino acids. CDR1 is LGHDT and CDR2 is YNNKEL in the germline V gene (reference sequence). CDR3 sequence (DNA): TGTGCCAGCAGCCAACAGGGTGGGACCACTGAAGCTTTCTTT. Encoded protein: CASSQQGGTTEAFF.

This clonotype was observed a handful of times. V usage is TRBV29-1 and J usage is TRBJ1-1; D unresolved. The CDR3 has 14 residues. Germline assignment: CDR1 SQVTM and CDR2 ANQGSEA. V gave up 3 bases and J gave up 2 bases, with 13 bases separating them. The CDR3 bases are TGCAGCGTTGATCACAAGGTCCTCAACACTGAAGCTTTCTTT. It yields the protein CSVDHKVLNTEAFF.

This clonotype was observed at least ten times. V usage is TRBV6-5 and J usage is TRBJ2-5; 10 bases map to TRBD2. CDR3 length equals 17 residues. With 0 bases clipped from V and 9 bases from J, the junction kept 13 bases outside the gene matches. CDR1 MNHEY and CDR2 SVGAGI come from the germline V gene. In nucleotides, the CDR3 is TGTGCCAGCAGTTACTCGGGGCCTAGCGGGAGTCTCTGGCCCCAGTACTTC. Translated, it gives CASSYSGPSGSLWPQYF.

This clonotype came up many times. This rearrangement joins TRBV12-3 or TRBV12-4 to TRBJ2-1; possible D gene TRBD1, 5 bases. The CDR3 sequence is 14 residues long. Trimming removed 7 bases at V and 5 bases at J, with 15 bases between. CDR3 sequence: CASIHDSVNNEQFF. For the CDR3, the DNA is TGTGCCAGCATTCATGACAGCGTCAACAATGAGCAGTTCTTC.

The gene calls are TRBV20-1 and TRBJ2-7; 15 positions match TRBD2. This CDR3 contains 19 residues. Unmatched junction bases numbered 11, after V lost 2 bases and J lost 0 bases. CDR1 is DFQATT and CDR2 is SNEGSKA in the germline V gene (reference sequence). CDR3 loop: CSARPIPGLAGGLSYEQYF. CDR3 DNA sequence: TGCAGTGCTAGACCTATACCGGGACTAGCGGGAGGCCTCTCCTACGAGCAGTACTTC.

This clonotype was found many times. The genes are TRBV14 and TRBJ1-3, with D unresolved. This CDR3 is 16 amino acids long. Germline V gene lookup returns CDR1 SGHDN and CDR2 FVKESK. V was shortened by 4 bases and J by 0 bases, with 13 bases between the two germline ends. Here the CDR3 DNA reads TGTGCCAGCAGCCGCCAACTCCAAAGCTCTGGAAACACCATATATTTT. Its protein is CASSRQLQSSGNTIYF.

This chain connects TRBV27 to TRBJ2-7, with 9 bases aligning to TRBD2. In germline, CDR1 is MNHEY, CDR2 SMNVEV (reference sequence). The CDR3 is 13 amino acids. J lost 3 bases, V lost 7 bases, and 4 bases had no gene match. The CDR3 nucleotides read TGTGCCAGCATATCGCGGGAGGGCTACGAGCAGTACTTC. Translating gives CASISREGYEQYF.

This clonotype appeared many times. This chain links TRBV11-2 with TRBJ2-7, with unresolved D. The CDR3 has 14 amino acids. CDR1 and CDR2 from the germline V gene are SGHAT and FQNNGV. V lost 4 bases to trimming and J lost 1 base, with 11 bases between them. DNA for the CDR3: TGTGCCAGCAGCTGGGCCGGACCGTCCTACGAGCAGTACTTC. Protein product: CASSWAGPSYEQYF.

In this sample, this clonotype turned up many times. This CDR3 is CASSSRGRGGITDTQYF. The CDR3 nucleotides are TGTGCCAGCAGCTCTCGGGGGCGCGGGGGAATCACAGATACGCAGTATTTT. The genes are TRBV7-9 and TRBJ2-3, with TRBD2 as a possible D gene (7 bases). This CDR3 spans 17 amino acids. Germline CDR1 SEHNR, CDR2 FQNEAQ (reference sequence). V was clipped by 4 bases and J by 2 bases, with 19 bases between them.

The V gene is TRBV29-1, the J gene TRBJ2-7; TRBD2 is a possible D gene (7 bases). The germline gives CDR1 SQVTM, CDR2 ANQGSEA. The CDR3 has 13 residues. Trimming removed 7 bases at V and 4 bases at J, with 17 bases between. Written as DNA, the CDR3 is TGCAGCGCTATAGGGGGGGGTACGTACGAGCAGTACTTC. Amino acids: CSAIGGGTYEQYF.

This clonotype came up many times. This chain links TRBV29-1 with TRBJ2-7; D may be TRBD2 (6 bases). The CDR3 has 13 amino acids. Per germline, CDR1 SQVTM and CDR2 ANQGSEA. In DNA form, the CDR3 reads TGCACCCCACAGCCCGGGAGTGGTACCGAGCAGTACTTC. Encoded protein: CTPQPGSGTEQYF.

This clonotype occurred a few times. This chain links TRBV2 with TRBJ2-7; 8 bases map to TRBD2. Germline CDR1 reads SNHLY; CDR2 reads FYNNEI. There are 16 residues in the CDR3. V lost 6 bases and J lost 3; bases outside the gene matches: 13. This chain's CDR3 is CASSLSRVAGRYEQYF. The CDR3 coding sequence is TGTGCCAGCAGCCTCTCCAGGGTAGCGGGACGCTACGAGCAGTACTTC.

This clonotype has a count of ten or more. The gene calls are TRBV27 and TRBJ2-1, with 9 bases matching TRBD2. Germline V gene data show CDR1 as MNHEY and CDR2 as SMNVEV (reference sequence). Losses at the gene ends were 5 bases for V and 7 bases for J; bases not matched to a gene: 12. The CDR3 contains 16 residues. This CDR3 is CASSSKCSGSWNEQFF. CDR3 DNA sequence: TGTGCCAGCAGTAGCAAATGTAGCGGGAGTTGGAATGAGCAGTTCTTC.